The T cell receptor (beta chain) described here comes from a study of blood T cell repertoires in COVID-19 (dated by TCRdb to 2019 to 2021). Context from the whole study: Collaborator samples came from the United States, Italy and Spain and covered acute and convalescent phases of COVID-19. The material from the prospective study consisted of cDNA or gDNA derived from T cells, B-cell-depleted T cells, or PBMCs. HLA class I and class II types, where available, came from metadata supplied by the sample provider rather than from assay-based typing. Nearly every sample came with metadata listing a de-identified subject ID, COVID-19 status, age in years and sex. The samples were drawn from two sources: the first 160 participants of the ongoing ImmuneRACE study, and 1,000 to 1,500 subjects contributed by 6 global collaborators. Deeply sampled blood TCRbeta repertoires from subjects exposed to, actively infected with, or recovered from COVID-19 were included in the dataset. A freely available public database, intended as a resource for researchers studying the immune response to SARS-CoV-2, is where the repertoires were released. The study at large found these results: The amount of clinical and demographic metadata varied by source and participant and was provided uncurated.

Participants in the prospective study were enrolled through a virtual design, were aged about 18 to 100 years, and lived in about 25 United States geographic areas. To assign participants to cohorts, the prospective study relied on clinical history that participants themselves reported in a screening survey and a study questionnaire. ImmuneRACE Cohort 3 recovered participants were defined by two consecutive negative NP/OP PCR tests, healthcare professional clearance, or symptom resolution. In the prospective study, mobile phlebotomists collected whole blood, serum and a nasopharyngeal or oropharyngeal swab from each participant. Additional blood draws and questionnaires over an approximately 2-month period could optionally be provided by prospective study participants. Prospective study blood samples were shipped either frozen or at room temperature before DNA extraction. As concerns this clone: Its antigen remains unidentified. No base-level quality is on record; no much larger clone is a single base apart.

TCRbeta CDR3 regions were amplified from genomic DNA using the immunoSEQ Assay, a bias-controlled multiplex PCR. For the original study's pipeline: Nucleated cell counts per sample were estimated from amplification of reference gene primers within the assay. To quantify the absolute abundance of each unique TCRbeta CDR3 rearrangement, sequence reads were collapsed and filtered. For each sample, productive Simpson clonality was calculated as the square root of Simpson's diversity index over productive rearrangements. TCRdb provides this immuneACCESS table in a form limited to in-frame rearrangements. Some clones are lacking; in checked studies, under half of them reflect an unresolved V gene, and why the rest are absent is not known. V, J and clone size reflect that table, while D and trimming were determined from the DNA. This sample gives 350,000 to 400,000 clones in total; roughly 90% of them show up just once. The ten largest clones take up almost 3% of the sample.

CDR1 MNHEY and CDR2 SMNVEV are derived from the germline V gene (reference sequence). The CDR3 goes from the cysteine to the phenylalanine over 15 residues. Of the read, only the CDR3 DNA is kept; its 45 bases are in frame from base 1. Trimming leaves V shorter by 5 bases and J shorter by 4 bases, with the junction holding 9 bases beyond the gene matches. This TCR derives from a woman aged 25 to 39 who had recovered from COVID-19. The material sequenced was PBMCs or T cells enriched from blood (not recorded which). The chain is made from TRBV27 and TRBJ2-3; 7 central bases correspond to TRBD1. The CDR3 sequence is CASSTTGVRADTQYF. The DNA reads TGTGCCAGCAGTACAACAGGGGTCCGAGCAGATACGCAGTATTTT.